This T cell receptor beta chain was retrieved from a study of blood T cell repertoires in COVID-19. Study-wide background: Whether acute or convalescent, the COVID-19 samples came from the United States, Italy and Spain. Sources were T cells, B-cell-depleted T cells, or PBMCs; the material itself was cDNA or gDNA.

The ends lost 2 bases at V and 3 bases at J; junction bases unmatched: 4. The CDR3 is 14 amino acids. Germline assignment: CDR1 SGHRS and CDR2 YFSETQ. As originally analysed: Reference gene primer amplification yielded estimated nucleated cell counts. The data were produced by immunoSEQ multiplex PCR, yet TCRdb's version contains in-frame clones alone and is incomplete. Clonal size and the V and J genes are those of that table, whereas D and trimming came from the DNA. The profile shows about 58,000 clones, roughly 85% of them singletons. This clonotype was obtained from a human donor in a cohort sampled during active COVID-19. The gene calls are TRBV5-1 and TRBJ2-7; 8 nucleotides agree with TRBD2. Sample: peripheral blood. DNA of the CDR3: TGCGCCAGCAGCTTAACTAGCGGAAACTACGAGCAGTACTTC. Amino acids: CASSLTSGNYEQYF.